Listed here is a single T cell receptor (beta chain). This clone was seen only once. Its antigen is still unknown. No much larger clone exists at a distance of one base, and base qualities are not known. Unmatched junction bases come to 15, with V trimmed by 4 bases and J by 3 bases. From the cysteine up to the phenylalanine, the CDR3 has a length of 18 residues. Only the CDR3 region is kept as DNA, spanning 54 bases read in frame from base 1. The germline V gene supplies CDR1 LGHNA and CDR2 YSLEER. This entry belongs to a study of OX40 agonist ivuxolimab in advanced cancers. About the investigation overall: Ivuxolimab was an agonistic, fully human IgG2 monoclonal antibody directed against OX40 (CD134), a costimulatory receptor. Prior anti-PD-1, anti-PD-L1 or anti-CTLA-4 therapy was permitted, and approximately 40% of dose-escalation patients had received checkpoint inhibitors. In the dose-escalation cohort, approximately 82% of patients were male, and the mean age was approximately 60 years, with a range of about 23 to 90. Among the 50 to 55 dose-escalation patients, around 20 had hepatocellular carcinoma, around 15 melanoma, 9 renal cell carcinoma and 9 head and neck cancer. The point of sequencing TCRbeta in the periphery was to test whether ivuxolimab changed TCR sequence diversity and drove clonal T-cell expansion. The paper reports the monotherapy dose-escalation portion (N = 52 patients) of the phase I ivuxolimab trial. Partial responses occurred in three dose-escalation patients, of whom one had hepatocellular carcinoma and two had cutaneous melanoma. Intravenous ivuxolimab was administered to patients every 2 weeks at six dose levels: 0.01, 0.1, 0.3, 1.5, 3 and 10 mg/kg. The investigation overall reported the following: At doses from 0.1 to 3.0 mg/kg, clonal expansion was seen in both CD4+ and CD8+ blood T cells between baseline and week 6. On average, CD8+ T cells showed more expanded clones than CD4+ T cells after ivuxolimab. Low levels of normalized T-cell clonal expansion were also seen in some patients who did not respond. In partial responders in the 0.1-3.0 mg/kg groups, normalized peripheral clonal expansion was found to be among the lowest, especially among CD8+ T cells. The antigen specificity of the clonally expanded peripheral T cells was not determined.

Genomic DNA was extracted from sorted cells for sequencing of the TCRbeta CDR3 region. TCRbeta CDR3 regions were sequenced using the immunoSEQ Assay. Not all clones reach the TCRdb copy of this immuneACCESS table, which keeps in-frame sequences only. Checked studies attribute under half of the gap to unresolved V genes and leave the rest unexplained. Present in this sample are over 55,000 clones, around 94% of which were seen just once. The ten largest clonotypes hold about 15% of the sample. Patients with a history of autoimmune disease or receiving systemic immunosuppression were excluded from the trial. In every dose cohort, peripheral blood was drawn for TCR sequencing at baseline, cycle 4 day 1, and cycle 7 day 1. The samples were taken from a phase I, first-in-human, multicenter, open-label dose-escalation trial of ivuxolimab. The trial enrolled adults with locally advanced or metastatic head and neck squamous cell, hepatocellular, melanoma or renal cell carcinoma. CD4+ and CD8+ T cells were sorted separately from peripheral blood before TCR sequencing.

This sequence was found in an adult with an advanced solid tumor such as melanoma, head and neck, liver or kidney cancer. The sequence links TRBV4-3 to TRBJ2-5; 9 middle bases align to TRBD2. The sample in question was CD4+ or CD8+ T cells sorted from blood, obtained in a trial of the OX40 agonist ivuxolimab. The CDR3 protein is CASSRAGLAGKGKETQYF. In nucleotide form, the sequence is TGCGCCAGCAGCCGGGCAGGCCTAGCGGGAAAGGGGAAAGAGACCCAGTACTTC.